The text below deals with one T cell receptor beta chain. This specimen belongs to a study of T cells in narcolepsy. Profiled with immunoSEQ multiplex PCR; TCRdb holds only in-frame clones, not every one. The table lists approximately 25,000 clones, roughly 80% of them singletons, with 1% to 1.4% in the top ten. V lost 5 bases to trimming and J lost 6 bases, with 16 bases between them. This CDR3 region has 15 residues. CDR1 is LNHDA and CDR2 is SQIVND in the germline V gene (reference sequence). The chain joins TRBV19 to TRBJ1-4, with a weak D call TRBD1 (5 bases). Sequenced input: memory (CD45RA-) CD4+ T cells from blood. The origin of this receptor is a human donor in good health. The CDR3 nucleotides are TGTGCCAGTAGTCCCCCAGGGTTTTCGGATGAAAAACTGTTTTTT. Its protein is CASSPPGFSDEKLFF. Filled out from reference TRBV19 and TRBJ1-4, the complete variable domain reads DGGITQSPKYLFRKEGQNVTLSCEQNLNHDAMYWYRQDPGQGLRLIYYSQIVNDFQKGDIAEGYSVSREKKESFPLTVTSAQKNPTAFYLCASSPPGFSDEKLFFGSGTQLSVL.